The source of this T cell receptor beta chain is a study of T cell repertoires in cytomegalovirus infection. Background on the study: An indication of both CMV infection and matching HLA type came from public TCR beta signatures.

Ten or more counts support this clonotype. Its specificity is unknown. Overall study results and limits: Based on cumulative public TCR beta family frequency, carriers of CMV plus the relevant HLA were identified. In two of eight donors, the top clonotype was HLA-C-restricted CMV-specific.

TCRdb independently ran MiXCR on the reads; one entry per CDR3 protein. In the table there are more than 200,000 distinct CDR3 sequences, around 8.7% of which are singletons. This sequence originates from a human donor in good health (CMV status not recorded). Some clones in this sample may be carry-over from other donors' samples. Sequences were obtained from PBMCs.

CDR3 nucleotide sequence: TGTGCCAGCAGCATTGCCGGGGTTTACCAGGGCTACACCTTC. This translates into CASSIAGVYQGYTF. The rearrangement uses TRBV7-2 and TRBJ1-2; D is unresolved. The germline gives CDR1 SGHTA, CDR2 FQGNSA. V gave up 5 bases and J gave up 8 bases, with 18 bases separating them. The CDR3 totals 14 residues.